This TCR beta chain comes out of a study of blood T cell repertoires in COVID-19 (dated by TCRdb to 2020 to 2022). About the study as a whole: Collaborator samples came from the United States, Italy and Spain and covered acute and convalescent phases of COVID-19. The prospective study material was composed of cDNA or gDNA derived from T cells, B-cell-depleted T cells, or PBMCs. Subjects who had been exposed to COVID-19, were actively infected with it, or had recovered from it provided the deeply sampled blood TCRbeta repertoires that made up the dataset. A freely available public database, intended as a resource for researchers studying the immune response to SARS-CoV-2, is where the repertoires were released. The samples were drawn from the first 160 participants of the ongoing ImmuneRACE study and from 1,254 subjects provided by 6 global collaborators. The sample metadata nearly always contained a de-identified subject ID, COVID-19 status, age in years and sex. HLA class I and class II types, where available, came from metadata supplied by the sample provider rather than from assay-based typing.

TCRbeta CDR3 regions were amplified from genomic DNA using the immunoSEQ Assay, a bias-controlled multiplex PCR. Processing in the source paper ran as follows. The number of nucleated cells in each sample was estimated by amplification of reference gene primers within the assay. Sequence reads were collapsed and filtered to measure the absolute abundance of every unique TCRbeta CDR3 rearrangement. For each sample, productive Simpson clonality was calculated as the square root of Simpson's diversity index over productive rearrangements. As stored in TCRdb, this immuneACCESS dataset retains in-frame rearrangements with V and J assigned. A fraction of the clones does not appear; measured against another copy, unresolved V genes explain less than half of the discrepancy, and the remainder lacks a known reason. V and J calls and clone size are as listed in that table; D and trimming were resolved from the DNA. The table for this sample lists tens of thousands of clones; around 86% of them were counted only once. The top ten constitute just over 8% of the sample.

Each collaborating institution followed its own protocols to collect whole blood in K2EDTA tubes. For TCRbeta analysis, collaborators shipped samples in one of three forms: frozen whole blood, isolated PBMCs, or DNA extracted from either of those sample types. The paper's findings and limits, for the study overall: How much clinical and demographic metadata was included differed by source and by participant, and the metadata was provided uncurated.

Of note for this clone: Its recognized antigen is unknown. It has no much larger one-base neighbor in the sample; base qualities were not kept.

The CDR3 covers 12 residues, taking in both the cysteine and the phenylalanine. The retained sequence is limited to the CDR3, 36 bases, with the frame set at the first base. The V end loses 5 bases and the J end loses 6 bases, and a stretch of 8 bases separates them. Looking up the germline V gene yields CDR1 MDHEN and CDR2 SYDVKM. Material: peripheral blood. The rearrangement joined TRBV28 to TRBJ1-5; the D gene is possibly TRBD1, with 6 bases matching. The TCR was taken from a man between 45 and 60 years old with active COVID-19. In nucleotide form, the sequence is TGTGCCAGCAGTCAACAGGGTCAGCCCCAGCATTTT. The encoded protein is CASSQQGQPQHF.